The rows below give T cell receptor beta chains drawn from one sample of a study of ipilimumab plus nivolumab after autologous stem cell transplantation. Measured with immunoSEQ multiplex PCR; TCRdb has only the in-frame clones, and not every one. The data contain tens of thousands of clones, 88% of them singletons. Sequenced here: PBMCs, sampled in a trial of ipilimumab plus nivolumab as post-transplant consolidation. Source of these receptors: a male donor with multiple myeloma. The CDR3 runs from the conserved cysteine through the conserved F or W. A D gene is named only where the DNA matches it firmly. Size is stated for part of the rows, as once, few or many counts, or as a class when the clone is expanded.

J: TRBJ2-1; D: TRBD1; size: few; V: TRBV10-3; CDR3: CAISEGGQLTYNEQFF; DNA: TGTGCCATCAGTGAGGGGGGACAGCTGACCTACAATGAGCAGTTCTTC
J: TRBJ2-3; D: NA; size: NA; V: TRBV5-5; CDR3: CASSLAGGDTQYF; DNA: TGTGCCAGCAGCTTAGCGGGCGGGGATACGCAGTATTTT
J: TRBJ1-1; D: NA; size: few; V: TRBV12-5; CDR3: CARGQVAGPHTEAFF; DNA: TGTGCTAGAGGGCAGGTGGCCGGTCCCCACACTGAAGCTTTCTTT
J: TRBJ2-3; D: TRBD2; size: NA; V: TRBV28; CDR3: CASSPRTSGFTDTQYF; DNA: TGTGCCAGCAGTCCTCGGACTAGCGGATTCACAGATACGCAGTATTTT
J: TRBJ1-1; D: NA; size: NA; V: TRBV7-2; CDR3: CASRDLGQNTEAFF; DNA: TGTGCCAGCAGGGACCTTGGGCAGAACACTGAAGCTTTCTTT
J: TRBJ2-1; D: TRBD2; size: NA; V: TRBV10-1; CDR3: CASSPTSGSYNEQFF; DNA: TGCGCCAGCAGTCCTACTAGCGGGTCCTACAATGAGCAGTTCTTC
J: TRBJ2-7; D: NA; size: NA; V: TRBV4-1; CDR3: CASSQVHRFRLRGQYF; DNA: TGCGCCAGCAGCCAAGTCCACAGGTTTCGCCTACGAGGGCAGTACTTC
J: TRBJ2-3; D: TRBD2; size: NA; V: TRBV6-5; CDR3: CASALTGGSTDTQYF; DNA: TGTGCCAGCGCGCTGACGGGGGGGAGCACAGATACGCAGTATTTT
J: TRBJ1-2; D: TRBD1; size: NA; V: TRBV11-2; CDR3: CASSLDHSPGGDGYTF; DNA: TGTGCCAGCAGCTTAGATCATAGTCCAGGGGGCGATGGCTACACCTTC
J: TRBJ1-1; D: TRBD1; size: NA; V: TRBV6-6; CDR3: CASGPQGGTEAFF; DNA: TGTGCCAGCGGCCCCCAGGGGGGAACTGAAGCTTTCTTT
J: TRBJ2-7; D: NA; size: NA; V: TRBV18; CDR3: CASSPKSTSYEQYF; DNA: TGTGCCAGCTCACCCAAATCGACGTCCTACGAGCAGTACTTC
J: TRBJ2-7; D: TRBD2; size: NA; V: TRBV4-3; CDR3: CASSQKGLGEQYF; DNA: TGCGCCAGCAGCCAAAAGGGACTAGGGGAGCAGTACTTC
J: TRBJ2-1; D: NA; size: NA; V: TRBV14; CDR3: CASSQTRRGPYNEQFF; DNA: TGTGCCAGCAGCCAAACCCGGCGGGGTCCCTACAATGAGCAGTTCTTC
J: TRBJ2-7; D: TRBD1; size: NA; V: TRBV9; CDR3: CASGTGQGTGEQYF; DNA: TGTGCCAGCGGTACGGGACAGGGGACAGGAGAGCAGTACTTC
J: TRBJ2-3; D: NA; size: NA; V: TRBV10-3; CDR3: CAISESDIGTQYF; DNA: TGTGCCATCAGTGAGTCGGACATAGGTACGCAGTATTTT
J: TRBJ2-7; D: NA; size: NA; V: TRBV29-1; CDR3: CSIAEVSGGNEQYF; DNA: TGCAGCATCGCGGAGGTGTCAGGGGGGAACGAGCAGTACTTC
J: TRBJ2-2; D: TRBD2; size: NA; V: TRBV7-9; CDR3: CASSLVGGPSGSRGGELFF; DNA: TGTGCCAGCAGCTTAGTAGGGGGCCCTAGCGGGAGCCGAGGCGGGGAGCTGTTTTTT
J: TRBJ2-7; D: NA; size: NA; V: TRBV6-1; CDR3: CASSESNYEQYF; DNA: TGTGCCAGCAGTGAAAGTAACTACGAGCAGTACTTC
J: TRBJ1-2; D: NA; size: NA; V: TRBV29-1; CDR3: CSVGAGPNYGYTF; DNA: TGCAGCGTTGGGGCAGGGCCTAACTATGGCTACACCTTC
J: TRBJ1-5; D: NA; size: NA; V: TRBV6-5; CDR3: CASSYSGYNQPQHF; DNA: TGTGCCAGCAGTTACTCGGGCTACAATCAGCCCCAGCATTTT
J: TRBJ2-1; D: NA; size: NA; V: TRBV7-3; CDR3: CASSSGNYNEQFF; DNA: TGTGCCAGCAGCTCCGGCAACTACAATGAGCAGTTCTTC
J: TRBJ1-1; D: NA; size: NA; V: TRBV7-8; CDR3: CASSSRLSRPSGTEAFF; DNA: TGTGCCAGCAGCTCCCGCCTCAGCCGCCCCTCAGGCACTGAAGCTTTCTTT
J: TRBJ1-1; D: TRBD1; size: once; V: TRBV19; CDR3: CASSIVTGSRNTEAFF; DNA: TGTGCCAGTAGTATTGTGACAGGGAGTCGGAACACTGAAGCTTTCTTT
J: TRBJ1-3; D: NA; size: NA; V: TRBV2; CDR3: CASSVGSGNTIYF; DNA: TGTGCCAGCAGTGTCGGGTCTGGAAACACCATATATTTT
J: TRBJ1-2; D: NA; size: few; V: TRBV28; CDR3: CASRVGNYGYTF; DNA: TGTGCCAGCAGAGTGGGAAACTATGGCTACACCTTC
J: TRBJ2-3; D: NA; size: NA; V: TRBV5-1; CDR3: CASSFRRGGDTQYF; DNA: TGCGCCAGCAGCTTTAGGAGGGGCGGAGATACGCAGTATTTT
J: TRBJ2-2; D: TRBD1; size: NA; V: TRBV6-1; CDR3: CAGGTGVSNTGELFF; DNA: TGTGCCGGCGGGACAGGGGTTTCGAACACCGGGGAGCTGTTTTTT
J: TRBJ1-2; D: NA; size: NA; V: TRBV9; CDR3: CASSVASGLRFGYGYTF; DNA: TGTGCCAGCAGCGTAGCTAGCGGCTTACGGTTCGGCTATGGCTACACCTTC